This is a list of T cell receptor beta chains from one sample in a study of blood T cell repertoires in COVID-19. Sequencing used immunoSEQ multiplex PCR; TCRdb keeps in-frame clones, though not all of them. The sample lists 300,000 to 450,000 clones, 85% occurring once. The sequencing sample was made of peripheral blood. The receptors derive from a woman aged 18-29 years with acute or convalescent COVID-19. The CDR3 runs from the conserved cysteine through the conserved F or W. Fields, in order: clone size, D gene, V gene, J gene, CDR3 DNA, CDR3 protein. A D gene is named only where the DNA matches it firmly. Size tells how often a clone was seen (once, few, many) or the class of an expanded clone, and some rows leave it out.

clone size: -
D gene: -
V gene: TRBV5-1
J gene: TRBJ2-7
CDR3 DNA: TGCGCCAGCAGCTTGGATAACGAGCAGTACTTC
CDR3 protein: CASSLDNEQYF

clone size: few
D gene: -
V gene: TRBV29-1
J gene: TRBJ1-5
CDR3 DNA: TGCAGCGTTGAGAACGGGGGACAGCCCCAGCATTTT
CDR3 protein: CSVENGGQPQHF

clone size: -
D gene: TRBD1
V gene: TRBV6-5
J gene: TRBJ1-1
CDR3 DNA: TGTGCCAGCACTCCGGACAGGGTGGGGGCTGAAGCTTTCTTT
CDR3 protein: CASTPDRVGAEAFF

clone size: -
D gene: -
V gene: TRBV12-3/TRBV12-4
J gene: TRBJ1-1
CDR3 DNA: TGTGCCAGCATTTACAGGGAAGGGACTGAAGCTTTCTTT
CDR3 protein: CASIYREGTEAFF

clone size: -
D gene: -
V gene: TRBV5-6
J gene: TRBJ2-7
CDR3 DNA: TGTGCCAGCAGCTTTCTCTTTCAGGCCTCCTACGAGCAGTACTTC
CDR3 protein: CASSFLFQASYEQYF

clone size: once
D gene: -
V gene: TRBV7-9
J gene: TRBJ2-5
CDR3 DNA: TGTGCCAGCAGCTTTTTGGCAGGTCAAGAGACCCAGTACTTC
CDR3 protein: CASSFLAGQETQYF

clone size: once
D gene: -
V gene: TRBV21-1
J gene: TRBJ2-1
CDR3 DNA: TGTGCCAGCAGCAAAACGGGACACCGAAACAATGAGCAGTTCTTC
CDR3 protein: CASSKTGHRNNEQFF

clone size: once
D gene: TRBD1
V gene: TRBV2
J gene: TRBJ2-2
CDR3 DNA: TGTGCCATGGTACCGGGACAGGGGGCATTGGGGGAGCTGTTTTTT
CDR3 protein: CAMVPGQGALGELFF

clone size: -
D gene: -
V gene: TRBV2
J gene: TRBJ1-6
CDR3 DNA: TGTGCCAGCAGTGGAACAGACGCCAGTAATTCACCCCTCCACTTT
CDR3 protein: CASSGTDASNSPLHF

clone size: -
D gene: -
V gene: TRBV3-1/TRBV3-2
J gene: TRBJ1-3
CDR3 DNA: TGTGCCAGCAGCCAAGTCAGCTCTGGAAACACCATATATTTT
CDR3 protein: CASSQVSSGNTIYF